This record looks at one T cell receptor beta chain sequence and its context. No antigen is known for it. The CDR3 is 16 residues long. Germline CDR1 LGHNA, CDR2 YNFKEQ. Trimming took 1 base from V and 5 from J, leaving 14 bases between them. Via MiXCR, TCRdb re-called the 5' RACE reads, giving one row per CDR3 protein. The sample has tens of thousands of distinct CDR3 sequences; 25% to 30% are singletons. General study points: The larger-cohort validation was restricted to a single TCR beta V-J rearrangement rather than whole repertoires. Greatest tumor Treg TCR overlap was with tumor naive CD4+ cells.

Specimen: naive CD4+ T cells sorted from blood. Subset given: naive CD4+ T cells, CD4+CD45RA+CD25-. The rearrangement joins TRBV4-2 to TRBJ2-2; TRBD2 is a possible D gene (6 bases). The TCR was taken from a female donor with breast cancer. This chain's CDR3 is CASSQAEGVQTGELFF. In DNA form, the CDR3 reads TGTGCCAGCAGCCAAGCGGAGGGAGTACAGACCGGGGAGCTGTTTTTT.